This TCR beta chain was sequenced for a study of PD-1 blockade in classical Hodgkin lymphoma. Findings and caveats of the study: Patients newly diagnosed and complete responders had comparable baseline diversity.

V lost 5 bases and J lost 5, with 12 bases in between. This CDR3 comprises 12 residues. Germline CDR1 SQVTM, CDR2 ANQGSEA. About this clone itself: Its specificity is unknown.

The assay was immunoSEQ multiplex PCR, and TCRdb's table has in-frame clones only and misses some. The sample has 60,000 or so clones, around nine tenths seen once. Each and every patient relapsed after autologous stem cell transplantation, and patients got differing brentuximab vedotin exposure. Complete response, partial response or progressive disease were the best responses. The sample in question was peripheral blood mononuclear cells (PBMCs), obtained at baseline. The J gene is TRBJ1-2, the V gene TRBV29-1; no clear D. This receptor was taken from a human donor with classical Hodgkin lymphoma. The CDR3 bases are TGCAGCGTTTACGCCGAGACTTATGGCTACACCTTC. It translates to CSVYAETYGYTF.